This T cell receptor (beta chain) was documented in a study of blood T cell repertoires in COVID-19. Looking at the study overall: Samples of COVID-19 (acute and convalescent) were obtained from the United States, Italy and Spain. PBMCs, B-cell-depleted T cells, or T cells were the source of the cDNA or gDNA that made up the material.

In the authors' methods: Using reference gene primer amplification, nucleated cell counts were estimated. Assay: immunoSEQ multiplex PCR; the TCRdb copy retains only in-frame clones and omits some. V and J calls and clone size are as listed in that table; D and trimming were resolved from the DNA. This repertoire shows 55,000 to 85,000 clones, approximately 83% found once; its top ten account for 12%. J gave up 4 bases and V 1 base, and 0 bases lay outside the gene matches. CDR1 SGHAT and CDR2 FQNNGV come from the germline V gene. This CDR3 contains 14 residues. What was sequenced was peripheral blood. The sequence came from a human donor in a cohort sampled during active COVID-19. V is TRBV11-2 and J is TRBJ2-3, with 9 bases identical to TRBD1. This CDR3 reads CASSLGQGADTQYF. CDR3 coding DNA: TGTGCCAGCAGCTTAGGACAGGGGGCAGATACGCAGTATTTT.